The 22 T cell receptor beta chains in this list originate from one sample, sequenced in a study of blood T cell repertoires in COVID-19. Here immunoSEQ multiplex PCR was the method, and the copy in TCRdb shows in-frame clones only, minus some. The sample records 260,000 or so clones, approximately 83% being singletons. Input material: PBMCs or T cells enriched from blood (not recorded which). These TCRs come from a woman in her forties who had been exposed to COVID-19.

The J gene is TRBJ2-7, the V gene TRBV6-2 or TRBV6-3, with D perhaps matching TRBD1 (6 bases). Trimming removed 6 bases from V and 8 bases from J, with 17 bases in between. Germline CDR1 reads MNHEY; CDR2 reads SVGEGT. The CDR3 loop spans 13 amino acids. The CDR3 protein is CASSPTGMAQQYF. CDR3 DNA: TGTGCCAGCAGCCCTACAGGGATGGCACAGCAGTACTTC.

This chain joins TRBV7-2 and TRBJ1-1, with D perhaps TRBD1 (5 bases). From germline, CDR1 is SGHTA and CDR2 FQGNSA. CDR3 length equals 11 residues. V was trimmed by 3 bases and J by 8 bases, leaving 7 bases between them. The CDR3 DNA follows: TGTGCCAGCAGCTTTAACAGGGAAGCTTTCTTT. The encoded protein is CASSFNREAFF.

This rearrangement joins TRBV10-3 to TRBJ1-5; tentatively, D is TRBD1 (6 bases). The germline gives CDR1 ENHRY, CDR2 SYGVKD. Deletions cut 6 bases from V and 5 bases from J, with 11 bases between. CDR3 length equals 13 residues. The DNA for the CDR3 is TGTGCCATCAGATACAGGGCGGATCAGCCCCAGCATTTT. Its protein is CAIRYRADQPQHF.

CDR3 nucleotide sequence: TGTGCCAGCAGTATACAGGGGAGAAAGAACACCGGGGAGCTGTTTTTT. This codes for CASSIQGRKNTGELFF. This chain uses TRBV27 with TRBJ2-2; TRBD1 aligns across 7 bases. Germline loops: CDR1 MNHEY, CDR2 SMNVEV (reference sequence). The CDR3 loop spans 16 amino acids. After removal of 5 bases from V and 1 base from J, the junction contained 7 bases not matched to a gene.

For the CDR3, the DNA is TGTGCCAGCAGTGAAACCAACAGGGACGGTCAGCCCCAGCATTTT. It encodes CASSETNRDGQPQHF. The chain carries TRBV25-1 and TRBJ1-5; a possible D gene is TRBD1 (6 bases). The germline V and J ends were trimmed by 2 bases and 6 bases, with 14 bases remaining between them. Germline CDR1 and CDR2: MGHDK and SYGVNS. The length of the CDR3 is 15 residues.

This chain joins TRBV20-1 and TRBJ1-2, with 8 bases aligning to TRBD1. Trimming took 8 bases from V and 2 from J; bases not matched to a gene: 1. The CDR3 length is 11 residues. Germline V gene lookup returns CDR1 DFQATT and CDR2 SNEGSKA (reference sequence). CDR3 loop: CSNRGNYGYTF. As DNA, the CDR3 is TGCAGTAACAGGGGGAACTATGGCTACACCTTC.

The chain employs TRBV10-3 and TRBJ1-1; D gene uncertain. The CDR3 runs to 16 residues. Trimming removed 3 bases at V and 4 bases at J, with 18 bases between. Looked up from germline, CDR1 is ENHRY and CDR2 is SYGVKD. The CDR3 region has the DNA TGTGCCATCAGTGACCCCCTGGGAGGGAGAGGCACTGAAGCTTTCTTT. It translates to CAISDPLGGRGTEAFF.

This clone was detected once. This rearrangement joins TRBV5-5 to TRBJ2-2; D is unresolved. Trimming removed 7 bases from V and 5 bases from J, with 6 bases in between. Germline lookup yields CDR1 SGHKS and CDR2 YYEKEE (reference sequence). The CDR3 is 11 residues long. As DNA, the CDR3 is TGTGCCAGCGTCAGAACCGGGGAGCTGTTTTTT. Amino acid sequence: CASVRTGELFF.

The CDR3 region has the DNA TGTGCCAGCAGGATTCGGACAGAGGGCGAACTGTTTTTT. Translation: CASRIRTEGELFF. This chain uses TRBV2 with TRBJ1-4; D may be TRBD1 (6 bases). V was pared by 6 bases and J by 12 bases, with 17 bases between. Looked up from germline, CDR1 is SNHLY and CDR2 is FYNNEI. The length of the CDR3 is 13 residues.

V usage is TRBV10-3 and J usage is TRBJ2-7; D perhaps matches TRBD2 (6 bases). The germline gives CDR1 ENHRY, CDR2 SYGVKD. The CDR3 loop spans 15 amino acids. V lost 2 bases and J lost 5, with 16 bases in between. The CDR3 sequence is CAISEAPGADDEQYF. CDR3 DNA: TGTGCCATCAGTGAGGCCCCGGGAGCAGACGACGAGCAGTACTTC.

J is TRBJ2-1 and V is TRBV11-3; 7 bases align to TRBD2. The CDR3 loop spans 14 amino acids. The V gene end was trimmed by 3 bases and the J gene end by 6 bases; junction bases not matched to a gene: 5. Germline-derived CDR1 and CDR2 are SGHNT and YENEEA. The CDR3 coding sequence is TGTGCCAGCAGCTTTGGCAGGGAGGGCAATGAGCAGTTCTTC. Protein sequence: CASSFGREGNEQFF.

This clone was detected a few times. The rearrangement uses TRBV7-2 and TRBJ1-2; D perhaps matches TRBD1 (5 bases). The V and J ends lost 1 base and 8 bases respectively, with 17 bases between them. Germline values: CDR1 SGHTA, CDR2 FQGNSA. This CDR3 has 15 residues. The CDR3 sequence: CASSLGAGTAAGYTF. In nucleotides, the CDR3 is TGTGCCAGCAGCTTAGGAGCAGGGACTGCCGCGGGCTACACCTTC.

This clone was seen only a few times. The chain carries TRBV4-2 and TRBJ2-1, with 9 bases aligning to TRBD2. The V and J ends lost 5 bases and 8 bases, in that order; junction bases with no gene match: 7. This CDR3 is built from 14 residues. Germline values: CDR1 LGHNA, CDR2 YNFKEQ. The CDR3 bases are TGTGCCAGCAGCACGCGGGGGGGCCTCGATGAGCAGTTCTTC. Encoded protein: CASSTRGGLDEQFF.

V usage is TRBV18 and J usage is TRBJ2-7, with D unclear. Germline loops: CDR1 KGHSH, CDR2 LQKENI. The CDR3 runs 16 residues. V dropped 2 bases and J dropped 5 bases, with 19 bases sitting between them. In DNA form, the CDR3 reads TGTGCCAGCTCACCAATAATAGAACAACACGCGGACGAGCAGTACTTC. It encodes CASSPIIEQHADEQYF.

This chain uses TRBV28 with TRBJ2-1; D is unresolved. The CDR3 runs to 13 residues. Germline-derived CDR1 and CDR2 are MDHEN and SYDVKM. V shed 2 bases and J shed 6 bases, with 8 bases lying between them. This CDR3 is CASSLNYPNEQFF. CDR3 coding DNA: TGTGCCAGCAGTTTAAACTACCCCAATGAGCAGTTCTTC.

V usage is TRBV10-2 and J usage is TRBJ1-5, with D tentatively TRBD1 (5 bases). From germline, CDR1 is WSHSY and CDR2 SAAADI. Deletions cut 8 bases from V and 0 bases from J, with 11 bases between. This CDR3 has 14 residues. CDR3 in amino acids: CASAQANSNQPQHF. In DNA form, the CDR3 reads TGCGCCAGCGCACAGGCGAATAGCAATCAGCCCCAGCATTTT.

This sequence joins TRBV7-6 and TRBJ1-4; weak D call: TRBD1 (5 bases). V was pared by 4 bases and J by 6 bases, with 18 bases between. The CDR3 runs 16 residues. The germline V gene has CDR1 SGHVS and CDR2 FNYEAQ. The CDR3 protein is CASSYHPTERDEKLFF. CDR3 bases: TGTGCCAGCAGCTACCACCCGACAGAGCGGGATGAAAAACTGTTTTTT.

The V gene is TRBV7-3, the J gene TRBJ2-3; TRBD2 aligns across 7 bases. Losses at the gene ends were 0 bases for V and 6 bases for J; bases not matched to a gene: 6. Germline V gene lookup returns CDR1 SGHTA and CDR2 FQGTGA. The CDR3 spans 15 residues. The CDR3: CASSLTGLLADTQYF. In DNA form, the CDR3 reads TGTGCCAGCAGCTTAACGGGACTACTTGCGGATACGCAGTATTTT.

This chain joins TRBV2 and TRBJ2-6; D is unresolved. The V end lost 7 bases, the J end lost 0 bases, and 13 bases lay between the germline ends. Germline-derived CDR1 and CDR2 are SNHLY and FYNNEI. The CDR3 is made up of 16 amino acids. The CDR3 loop is CASKIGFSSGANVLTF. The CDR3 nucleotides read TGTGCCAGCAAGATCGGTTTCTCCTCTGGGGCCAACGTCCTGACTTTC.

J is TRBJ1-4 and V is TRBV27, with D possibly TRBD1 on 5 matching bases. The V gene's germline CDR1 is MNHEY and CDR2 SMNVEV (reference sequence). V shed 11 bases and J shed 6 bases, with 28 bases lying between them. This CDR3 is 17 amino acids long. In DNA form, the CDR3 reads TGTGCCTCTGGGCAGGGAAATTTTTGGCAGAAGCATGAAAAACTGTTTTTT. Encoded protein: CASGQGNFWQKHEKLFF.

The chain is built from TRBV5-4 and TRBJ1-1, with 10 bases aligning to TRBD1. Germline V gives CDR1 SGHNT, CDR2 YYREEE (reference sequence). V trimming: 0 bases; J trimming: 6 bases; junction bases outside the gene matches: 2. This CDR3 region has 14 residues. The CDR3 DNA reads TGTGCCAGCAGCTTGGGACAGGGGGCTTCTGAAGCTTTCTTT. Protein product: CASSLGQGASEAFF.

This sequence joins TRBV9 and TRBJ2-3; TRBD2 is a possible D gene (7 bases). CDR3 length equals 15 residues. Germline-derived CDR1 and CDR2 are SGDLS and YYNGEE. V lost 0 bases to trimming and J lost 6 bases, with 14 bases between them. The CDR3 DNA reads as TGTGCCAGCAGCGTAGGCGGGGGCCGGTTGGATACGCAGTATTTT. Protein: CASSVGGGRLDTQYF.